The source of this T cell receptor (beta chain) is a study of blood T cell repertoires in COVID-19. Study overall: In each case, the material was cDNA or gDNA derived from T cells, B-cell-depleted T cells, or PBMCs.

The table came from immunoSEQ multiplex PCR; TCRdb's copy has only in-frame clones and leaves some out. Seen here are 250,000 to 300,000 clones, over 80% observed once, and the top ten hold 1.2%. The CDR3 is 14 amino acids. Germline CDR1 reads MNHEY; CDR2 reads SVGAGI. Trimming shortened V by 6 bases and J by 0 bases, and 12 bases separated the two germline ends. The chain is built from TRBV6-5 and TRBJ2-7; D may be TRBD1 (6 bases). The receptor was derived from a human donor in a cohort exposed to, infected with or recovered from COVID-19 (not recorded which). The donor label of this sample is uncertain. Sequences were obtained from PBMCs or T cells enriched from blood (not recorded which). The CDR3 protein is CASRNGQNSYEQYF. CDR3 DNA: TGTGCCAGCAGGAATGGACAGAACTCCTACGAGCAGTACTTC.